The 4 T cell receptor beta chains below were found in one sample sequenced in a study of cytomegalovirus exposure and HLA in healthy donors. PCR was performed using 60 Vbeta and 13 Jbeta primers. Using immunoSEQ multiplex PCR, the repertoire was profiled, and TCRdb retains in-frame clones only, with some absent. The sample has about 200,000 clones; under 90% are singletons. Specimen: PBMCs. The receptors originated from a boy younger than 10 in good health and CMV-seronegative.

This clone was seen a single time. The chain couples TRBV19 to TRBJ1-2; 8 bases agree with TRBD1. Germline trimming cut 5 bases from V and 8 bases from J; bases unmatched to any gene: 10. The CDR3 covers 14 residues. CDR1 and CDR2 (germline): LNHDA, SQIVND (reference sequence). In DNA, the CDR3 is TGTGCCAGTAGTGGGGGAGCGACAGGGGAAGGCTACACCTTC. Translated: CASSGGATGEGYTF. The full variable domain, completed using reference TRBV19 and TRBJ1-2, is DGGITQSPKYLFRKEGQNVTLSCEQNLNHDAMYWYRQDPGQGLRLIYYSQIVNDFQKGDIAEGYSVSREKKESFPLTVTSAQKNPTAFYLCASSGGATGEGYTFGSGTRLTVV.

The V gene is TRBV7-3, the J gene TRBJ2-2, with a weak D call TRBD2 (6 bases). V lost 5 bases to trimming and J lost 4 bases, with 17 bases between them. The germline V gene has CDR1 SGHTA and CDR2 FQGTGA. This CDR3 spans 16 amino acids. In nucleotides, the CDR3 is TGTGCCAGCAGCCCGCTAGGAGGGGATGGCACCGGGGAGCTGTTTTTT. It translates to CASSPLGGDGTGELFF.

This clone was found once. CDR3 sequence: CASSLVGATLNTEAFF. CDR3 DNA sequence: TGTGCCAGCAGCTTAGTTGGGGCCACCTTGAACACTGAAGCTTTCTTT. This chain uses TRBV11-3 with TRBJ1-1, with D possibly being TRBD1 (5 bases). The V end lost 1 base, the J end lost 0 bases, and 12 bases lay between the germline ends. The CDR3 extends over 16 amino acids. The germline V gene has CDR1 SGHNT and CDR2 YENEEA.

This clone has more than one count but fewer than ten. The CDR3 DNA follows: TGTGCCAGCAGTGTGGGGCTTTTGACACTTAGCACAGATACGCAGTATTTT. This gives the protein CASSVGLLTLSTDTQYF. The chain is built from TRBV6-1 and TRBJ2-3, with a weak D call TRBD1 (5 bases). The CDR3 length is 17 residues. The ends were cut back, 4 bases at V and 0 bases at J, with 17 bases in the middle. The V gene's germline CDR1 is MNHNS and CDR2 SASEGT.